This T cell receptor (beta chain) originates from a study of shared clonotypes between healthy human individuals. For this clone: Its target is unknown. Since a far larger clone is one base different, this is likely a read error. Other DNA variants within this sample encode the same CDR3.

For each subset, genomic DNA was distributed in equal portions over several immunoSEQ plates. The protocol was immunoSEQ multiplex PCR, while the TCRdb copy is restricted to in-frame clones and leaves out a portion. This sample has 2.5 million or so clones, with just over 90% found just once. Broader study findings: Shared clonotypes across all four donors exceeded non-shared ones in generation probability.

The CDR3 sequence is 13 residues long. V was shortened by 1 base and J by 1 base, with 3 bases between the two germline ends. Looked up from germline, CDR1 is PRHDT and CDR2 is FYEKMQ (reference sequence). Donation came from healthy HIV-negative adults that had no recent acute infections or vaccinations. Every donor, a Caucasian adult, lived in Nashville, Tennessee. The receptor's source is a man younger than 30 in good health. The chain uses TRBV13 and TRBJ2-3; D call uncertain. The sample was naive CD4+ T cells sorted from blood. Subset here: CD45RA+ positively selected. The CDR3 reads CASSLVGTDTQYF. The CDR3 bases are TGTGCCAGCAGCTTAGTGGGCACAGATACGCAGTATTTT.